Listed here are 19 T cell receptor beta chains from one sample, sequenced in a study of blood T cell repertoires in COVID-19. Here immunoSEQ multiplex PCR was the method, and the copy in TCRdb shows in-frame clones only, minus some. In the table there are fewer than 80,000 clones, roughly 86% of which are singletons. Material: peripheral blood. These receptors were collected from a man between 70 and 80 years old with acute or convalescent COVID-19.

J is TRBJ1-5 and V is TRBV7-9; 8 bases map to TRBD1. The CDR3 runs to 14 residues. Trimming cost V 5 bases and J 7 bases; bases outside gene matches: 7. The germline V gene has CDR1 SEHNR and CDR2 FQNEAQ (reference sequence). Written as DNA, the CDR3 is TGTGCCAGCAGCCCCGGACAGGGAGGACAGCCCCAGCATTTT. Its protein product is CASSPGQGGQPQHF.

The chain is built from TRBV24-1 and TRBJ1-3; weak D call: TRBD1 (5 bases). The germline V gene encodes CDR1 KGHDR and CDR2 SFDVKD. The CDR3 extends over 15 amino acids. V was clipped by 4 bases and J by 0 bases, with 9 bases between them. The CDR3 bases are TGTGCCACCAGTGAAGGGGCAGCCTCTGGAAACACCATATATTTT. It translates to CATSEGAASGNTIYF.

This sequence joins TRBV6-6 and TRBJ2-7; 12 bases align to TRBD2. Trimming removed 5 bases from V and 0 bases from J; junction bases left unmatched: 8. The CDR3 spans 17 residues. Germline V lookup: CDR1 MNHNY, CDR2 SVGAGI (reference sequence). The chain's CDR3 is CASSPLAGGPSSYEQYF. DNA of the CDR3: TGTGCCAGCAGTCCACTAGCGGGGGGCCCCAGCTCCTACGAGCAGTACTTC.

This chain connects TRBV18 to TRBJ2-7; possible D gene TRBD2, 6 bases. The V end lost 3 bases, the J end lost 2 bases, and 17 bases lay between the germline ends. The CDR3 sequence is 16 residues long. The germline V gene has CDR1 KGHSH and CDR2 LQKENI. CDR3 protein: CASSPSGAAGPYEQYF. The CDR3 nucleotides are TGTGCCAGCTCACCGAGTGGGGCAGCGGGTCCCTACGAGCAGTACTTC.

This clone has a single count. The J gene is TRBJ2-2, the V gene TRBV9; D remains unclear. Germline V CDR1 and CDR2: SGDLS, YYNGEE. V lost 0 bases and J lost 2, with 11 bases in between. This CDR3 region has 16 residues. In DNA, the CDR3 is TGTGCCAGCAGCGTAGGCCCGGGTGGTAACACCGGGGAGCTGTTTTTT. This gives the protein CASSVGPGGNTGELFF.

The chain links TRBV28 to TRBJ2-4; D may be TRBD1 (6 bases). Trimming pared 8 bases from V and 2 bases from J, leaving 19 bases between. This CDR3 has 16 amino acids. CDR1 and CDR2 from the germline V gene are MDHEN and SYDVKM. The CDR3 region is CASPPGRTEPKNIQYF. The CDR3 coding sequence is TGTGCCAGCCCCCCCGGTCGGACAGAACCCAAAAACATTCAGTACTTC.

V gene TRBV19 combines with J gene TRBJ2-5, with a possible D match to TRBD2 (6 bases). The germline V gene encodes CDR1 LNHDA and CDR2 SQIVND (reference sequence). The CDR3 sequence is 15 residues long. Trimming stripped 3 bases from V and 7 bases from J, with 18 bases between. Here the CDR3 reads CASSIPTGDLGTQYF. CDR3 nucleotides: TGTGCCAGTAGTATTCCAACGGGAGACCTCGGGACCCAGTACTTC.

V is TRBV5-1 and J is TRBJ1-2, with a tentative D call TRBD1 (6 bases). CDR1 SGHRS and CDR2 YFSETQ come from the germline V gene. This CDR3 contains 13 residues. Trimming left V 2 bases short and J 5 bases short, with 10 bases between. CDR3: CASSFSGEYGYTF. The CDR3 DNA is TGCGCCAGCAGCTTCTCAGGGGAATATGGCTACACCTTC. The complete variable domain, with remaining parts taken from reference TRBV5-1 and TRBJ1-2, reads KAGVTQTPRYLIKTRGQQVTLSCSPISGHRSVSWYQQTPGQGLQFLFEYFSETQRNKGNFPGRFSGRQFSNSRSEMNVSTLELGDSALYLCASSFSGEYGYTFGSGTRLTVV.

The chain combines TRBV5-1 with TRBJ2-1; no clear D gene. The CDR3 sequence is 11 residues long. With 6 bases removed from V and 5 bases from J, the gap between germline ends came to 6 bases. The germline gives CDR1 SGHRS, CDR2 YFSETQ. CDR3 in amino acids: CASTFDNEQFF. CDR3 coding DNA: TGCGCCAGCACTTTTGACAATGAGCAGTTCTTC.

The rearrangement joins TRBV5-1 to TRBJ2-2, with a possible D match to TRBD2 (6 bases). The CDR3 consists of 15 residues. Germline-derived CDR1 and CDR2 are SGHRS and YFSETQ. Trimming removed 0 bases from V and 4 bases from J, with 10 bases in between. CDR3 sequence (DNA): TGCGCCAGCAGCTTGGGCTGGACTACCACCGGGGAGCTGTTTTTT. Protein: CASSLGWTTTGELFF. The full variable domain, completed using reference TRBV5-1 and TRBJ2-2, is KAGVTQTPRYLIKTRGQQVTLSCSPISGHRSVSWYQQTPGQGLQFLFEYFSETQRNKGNFPGRFSGRQFSNSRSEMNVSTLELGDSALYLCASSLGWTTTGELFFGEGSRLTVL.

This chain links TRBV9 with TRBJ1-1; TRBD1 aligns across 7 bases. The germline V gene has CDR1 SGDLS and CDR2 YYNGEE. The junction had 9 bases not matched to a gene; V was cut back by 4 bases and J by 3 bases. The CDR3 covers 15 residues. CDR3 amino acids: CASSPTDREDTEAFF. For the CDR3, the DNA is TGTGCCAGCAGCCCAACCGACAGGGAGGACACTGAAGCTTTCTTT.

The chain carries TRBV12-3 or TRBV12-4 and TRBJ2-5; D unclear. The ends were cut back, 4 bases at V and 4 bases at J, with 4 bases in the middle. This CDR3 is built from 11 residues. CDR3 in amino acids: CASSSLETQYF. CDR3 nucleotides: TGTGCCAGCAGTTCCCTAGAGACCCAGTACTTC.

The gene calls are TRBV20-1 and TRBJ2-3, with D perhaps matching TRBD2 (7 bases). Germline V gives CDR1 DFQATT, CDR2 SNEGSKA (reference sequence). This CDR3 region has 15 residues. V was trimmed by 3 bases and J by 4 bases, leaving 17 bases between them. The CDR3 DNA is TGCAGTGCTAGTGGGTCGCGGGGGCCCTCAGATACGCAGTATTTT. It encodes CSASGSRGPSDTQYF.

The chain links TRBV24-1 to TRBJ2-1; 8 nucleotides align to TRBD1. Germline values: CDR1 KGHDR, CDR2 SFDVKD. V was pared by 7 bases and J by 7 bases, with 14 bases of the junction left unmatched. CDR3 length equals 16 residues. The chain's CDR3 is CATSVKSWTGRNEQFF. Written as DNA, the CDR3 is TGTGCCACCAGCGTAAAGAGTTGGACAGGGCGGAATGAGCAGTTCTTC.

The chain uses TRBV4-1 and TRBJ1-4; TRBD1 matches 7 bases. Germline CDR1 reads MGHRA; CDR2 reads YSYEKL. V lost 5 bases and J lost 7; bases outside the gene matches: 13. This CDR3 contains 16 residues. DNA for the CDR3: TGCGCCAGCAGCGAGGGACCGGGACAGAAGGGTGAAAAACTGTTTTTT. Translating gives CASSEGPGQKGEKLFF.

This clone has only a few counts. The chain employs TRBV27 and TRBJ1-1, with a possible D match to TRBD1 (5 bases). The CDR3 has 14 residues. V lost 3 bases and J lost 7, with 15 bases in between. Looked up from germline, CDR1 is MNHEY and CDR2 is SMNVEV (reference sequence). The CDR3 nucleotides read TGTGCCAGCAGTTTTATCGCGGGGGTCGGTGAAGCTTTCTTT. Protein: CASSFIAGVGEAFF.

This clone qualifies as medium-sized (0.01 to 0.1%). The gene calls are TRBV6-6 and TRBJ2-2; D possibly corresponds to TRBD1 (7 bases). Per the germline V gene, CDR1 is MNHNY and CDR2 is SVGAGI (reference sequence). V was trimmed by 0 bases and J by 5 bases, leaving 13 bases between them. The CDR3 has 16 amino acids. CDR3 nucleotides: TGTGCCAGCAGTTACTCGACCAGGGGGAGGACCGGGGAGCTGTTTTTT. The encoded protein is CASSYSTRGRTGELFF.

The chain links TRBV27 to TRBJ2-7; possible D gene TRBD1, 5 bases. CDR1 is MNHEY, CDR2 SMNVEV, per germline (reference sequence). The CDR3 is 15 residues long. The V end lost 4 bases, the J end lost 4 bases, and 17 bases lay between the germline ends. The CDR3 sequence: CASSWGPHETYEQYF. The CDR3 DNA reads as TGTGCCAGCAGTTGGGGCCCTCATGAAACTTACGAGCAGTACTTC.

The rearrangement uses TRBV19 and TRBJ1-5; the D gene is possibly TRBD1 (5 bases). V shed 3 bases and J shed 2 bases, with 5 bases lying between them. Germline V gives CDR1 LNHDA, CDR2 SQIVND (reference sequence). The CDR3 contains 13 residues. CDR3 sequence (DNA): TGTGCCAGTAGTATCAGGGGCAATCAGCCCCAGCATTTT. It specifies CASSIRGNQPQHF.